This is a list of T cell receptor beta chains from one sample in a study of T cell changes during pregnancy in multiple sclerosis. The table came from immunoSEQ multiplex PCR; TCRdb's copy has only in-frame clones and leaves some out. The repertoire includes tens of thousands of clones, about nine tenths of them detected once, and about 2.2% sits in the top ten. Sequenced here: peripheral blood, sampled in the third trimester of pregnancy. Receptors originate from a female donor in good health, enrolled as a control in a pregnancy study. Both conserved end residues are part of each CDR3. A D gene is named only where the DNA matches it firmly. Expanded clones get a size class; other rows say once, few or many, or leave the size out.

v_call: TRBV29-1
clone_size: NA
j_call: TRBJ2-1
d_call: NA
cdr3_aa: CSGSSTGVQFF
cdr3_nt: TGCAGCGGTTCCAGTACCGGAGTGCAGTTCTTC

v_call: TRBV5-4
clone_size: NA
j_call: TRBJ2-1
d_call: NA
cdr3_aa: CASSSGRPGVNEQFF
cdr3_nt: TGTGCCAGCAGCTCAGGACGTCCGGGAGTCAATGAGCAGTTCTTC

v_call: TRBV7-8
clone_size: NA
j_call: TRBJ2-1
d_call: TRBD2
cdr3_aa: CASSRTSGQSNEQFF
cdr3_nt: TGTGCCAGCAGCCGGACTAGCGGGCAGAGTAATGAGCAGTTCTTC

v_call: TRBV7-2
clone_size: NA
j_call: TRBJ1-1
d_call: NA
cdr3_aa: CASSFPGRGSTEAFF
cdr3_nt: TGTGCCAGCAGCTTCCCCGGGAGGGGGAGCACTGAAGCTTTCTTT

v_call: TRBV4-1
clone_size: NA
j_call: TRBJ2-2
d_call: NA
cdr3_aa: CASSQGQEYTGELFF
cdr3_nt: TGCGCCAGCAGCCAAGGACAGGAGTACACCGGGGAGCTGTTTTTT

v_call: TRBV27
clone_size: NA
j_call: TRBJ2-1
d_call: TRBD2
cdr3_aa: CASSTLWGIAGGPYNEQFF
cdr3_nt: TGTGCCAGCAGTACATTATGGGGCATAGCGGGAGGTCCCTACAATGAGCAGTTCTTC

v_call: TRBV28
clone_size: NA
j_call: TRBJ1-1
d_call: TRBD1
cdr3_aa: CASRQGLNTEAFF
cdr3_nt: TGTGCCAGCAGACAGGGGTTGAACACTGAAGCTTTCTTT

v_call: TRBV5-1
clone_size: NA
j_call: TRBJ2-1
d_call: TRBD2
cdr3_aa: CASSLSGLAEYNEQFF
cdr3_nt: TGCGCCAGCAGCTTGTCGGGACTAGCGGAGTACAATGAGCAGTTCTTC

v_call: TRBV30
clone_size: NA
j_call: TRBJ2-2
d_call: NA
cdr3_aa: CAWSGFSGSGELFF
cdr3_nt: TGTGCCTGGAGTGGATTTTCGGGGAGCGGGGAGCTGTTTTTT

v_call: TRBV19
clone_size: NA
j_call: TRBJ1-5
d_call: NA
cdr3_aa: CASSIIFSREGRAQHF
cdr3_nt: TGTGCCAGTAGTATTATTTTTTCGCGGGAGGGTAGGGCCCAGCATTTT

v_call: TRBV14
clone_size: NA
j_call: TRBJ1-1
d_call: TRBD1
cdr3_aa: CASSQVTGGRSVNTEAFF
cdr3_nt: TGTGCCAGCAGCCAGGTTACAGGGGGACGGTCGGTGAACACTGAAGCTTTCTTT

v_call: TRBV5-1
clone_size: once
j_call: TRBJ2-3
d_call: NA
cdr3_aa: CASSSDSTDTQYF
cdr3_nt: TGCGCCAGCAGCTCGGACTCCACAGATACGCAGTATTTT

v_call: TRBV5-4
clone_size: NA
j_call: TRBJ1-5
d_call: NA
cdr3_aa: CASAPGRVSLNQPQHF
cdr3_nt: TGTGCCAGCGCCCCTGGGAGGGTAAGCCTCAATCAGCCCCAGCATTTT

v_call: TRBV15
clone_size: NA
j_call: TRBJ2-3
d_call: TRBD1
cdr3_aa: CATSGWTGRFSDTQYF
cdr3_nt: TGTGCCACCAGCGGCTGGACAGGGCGGTTTTCAGATACGCAGTATTTT

v_call: TRBV7-5
clone_size: once
j_call: TRBJ1-2
d_call: NA
cdr3_aa: CARSPGPGQGDFSYGYTF
cdr3_nt: TGTGCCAGAAGCCCGGGACCCGGACAGGGTGATTTTTCTTATGGCTACACCTTC

v_call: TRBV7-8
clone_size: NA
j_call: TRBJ1-4
d_call: TRBD1
cdr3_aa: CASSRRGLREKLFF
cdr3_nt: TGTGCCAGCAGCCGCAGGGGGTTGCGTGAAAAACTGTTTTTT

v_call: TRBV6-1
clone_size: NA
j_call: TRBJ2-7
d_call: TRBD2
cdr3_aa: CASSEYGGGYEQYF
cdr3_nt: TGTGCCAGCAGTGAATACGGGGGGGGTTACGAGCAGTACTTC

v_call: TRBV7-2
clone_size: NA
j_call: TRBJ2-4
d_call: NA
cdr3_aa: CASSRSRNIQYF
cdr3_nt: TGTGCCAGCAGCCGGAGTAGGAACATTCAGTACTTC

v_call: TRBV7-8
clone_size: once
j_call: TRBJ2-5
d_call: NA
cdr3_aa: CASSRDGGGEETQYF
cdr3_nt: TGTGCCAGCAGCCGGGATGGAGGGGGGGAAGAGACCCAGTACTTC

v_call: TRBV4-2
clone_size: few
j_call: TRBJ1-1
d_call: NA
cdr3_aa: CASSHERVDTEAFF
cdr3_nt: TGTGCCAGCAGCCACGAGCGCGTAGACACTGAAGCTTTCTTT

v_call: TRBV6-6
clone_size: NA
j_call: TRBJ2-2
d_call: TRBD2
cdr3_aa: CASSLAGDIGGELFF
cdr3_nt: TGTGCCAGCAGTTTAGCGGGGGATATAGGCGGGGAGCTGTTTTTT

v_call: TRBV2
clone_size: NA
j_call: TRBJ2-1
d_call: NA
cdr3_aa: CASSQTGFSYNEQFF
cdr3_nt: TGTGCCAGCAGCCAAACAGGGTTCTCCTACAATGAGCAGTTCTTC

v_call: TRBV11-2
clone_size: NA
j_call: TRBJ2-2
d_call: TRBD2
cdr3_aa: CASSSNAAGGAGELFF
cdr3_nt: TGTGCCAGCAGCTCCAACGCAGCGGGGGGGGCCGGGGAGCTGTTTTTT

v_call: TRBV14
clone_size: NA
j_call: TRBJ2-7
d_call: NA
cdr3_aa: CASSRRTEAYEQYF
cdr3_nt: TGTGCCAGCAGCCGCCGGACAGAAGCCTACGAGCAGTACTTC

v_call: TRBV7-8
clone_size: NA
j_call: TRBJ1-2
d_call: TRBD1
cdr3_aa: CASSPGTGAYGYTF
cdr3_nt: TGTGCCAGCAGTCCCGGGACAGGGGCCTATGGCTACACCTTC

v_call: TRBV5-1
clone_size: medium-sized
j_call: TRBJ1-1
d_call: NA
cdr3_aa: CASSFGRASETEAFF
cdr3_nt: TGCGCCAGCAGCTTCGGGAGGGCTTCGGAAACTGAAGCTTTCTTT

v_call: TRBV19
clone_size: NA
j_call: TRBJ2-1
d_call: TRBD2
cdr3_aa: CASTGTTNNEQFF
cdr3_nt: TGTGCCAGTACCGGGACTACCAACAATGAGCAGTTCTTC

v_call: TRBV18
clone_size: NA
j_call: TRBJ1-2
d_call: NA
cdr3_aa: CASSPPAAKRGGYTF
cdr3_nt: TGTGCCAGCTCACCACCGGCAGCTAAAAGGGGGGGCTACACCTTC

v_call: TRBV5-6
clone_size: NA
j_call: TRBJ1-5
d_call: NA
cdr3_aa: CASSLGGGRNQPQHF
cdr3_nt: TGTGCCAGCAGCTTGGGAGGTGGCCGCAATCAGCCCCAGCATTTT

v_call: TRBV19
clone_size: NA
j_call: TRBJ2-3
d_call: NA
cdr3_aa: CASSALGIDTQYF
cdr3_nt: TGTGCCAGTAGCGCACTAGGTATAGATACGCAGTATTTT

v_call: TRBV9
clone_size: few
j_call: TRBJ1-1
d_call: NA
cdr3_aa: CASSVDSLAGTEAFF
cdr3_nt: TGTGCCAGCAGCGTAGATTCATTAGCGGGCACTGAAGCTTTCTTT

v_call: TRBV11-2
clone_size: NA
j_call: TRBJ1-2
d_call: TRBD1
cdr3_aa: CASSLRGQVVPNYGYTF
cdr3_nt: TGTGCCAGCAGCTTAAGGGGACAGGTGGTCCCTAACTATGGCTACACCTTC

v_call: TRBV4-1
clone_size: NA
j_call: TRBJ1-1
d_call: TRBD1
cdr3_aa: CASSQAGTGGTEAFF
cdr3_nt: TGCGCCAGCAGCCAGGCCGGGACAGGGGGCACTGAAGCTTTCTTT

v_call: TRBV9
clone_size: NA
j_call: TRBJ1-2
d_call: NA
cdr3_aa: CASSVGPDSPDYGYTF
cdr3_nt: TGTGCCAGCAGCGTAGGTCCGGACAGCCCCGACTATGGCTACACCTTC

v_call: TRBV6-1
clone_size: NA
j_call: TRBJ2-7
d_call: TRBD2
cdr3_aa: CASTSGSSYEQYF
cdr3_nt: TGTGCCAGCACTAGCGGGAGCTCCTACGAGCAGTACTTC